This record covers a single TCR beta chain. The antigen is unknown. This sample is part of a study of cytomegalovirus exposure and HLA in healthy donors. This PCR relied on a set of 60 Vbeta primers and 13 Jbeta primers. TCRdb keeps only in-frame clones here, not all; method: immunoSEQ multiplex PCR. The sample holds 100,000 or so clones; 73% are singletons and the top ten take roughly 3.5%. Findings and caveats of the study: When analyzed later, a missense DCLRE1C variant was found to be linked to TCR beta V- and J-gene trimming. Among donors in an Asian-associated ancestry cluster, a later analysis reportedly found fewer N-insertions than the approximately 670-donor mean.

Germline V gene sequence: CDR1 MNHNS, CDR2 SASEGT. J gave up 0 bases and V 6 bases, and 5 bases lay outside the gene matches. The CDR3 sequence is 15 residues long. Sequenced input: PBMCs. The clonotype originates from a middle-aged man in good health and CMV-seronegative. The chain has TRBV6-1 and TRBJ1-5; TRBD1 matches 7 bases. The chain's CDR3 is CASRQGWDSNQPQHF. The CDR3 DNA reads as TGTGCCAGCAGACAGGGGTGGGATAGCAATCAGCCCCAGCATTTT.